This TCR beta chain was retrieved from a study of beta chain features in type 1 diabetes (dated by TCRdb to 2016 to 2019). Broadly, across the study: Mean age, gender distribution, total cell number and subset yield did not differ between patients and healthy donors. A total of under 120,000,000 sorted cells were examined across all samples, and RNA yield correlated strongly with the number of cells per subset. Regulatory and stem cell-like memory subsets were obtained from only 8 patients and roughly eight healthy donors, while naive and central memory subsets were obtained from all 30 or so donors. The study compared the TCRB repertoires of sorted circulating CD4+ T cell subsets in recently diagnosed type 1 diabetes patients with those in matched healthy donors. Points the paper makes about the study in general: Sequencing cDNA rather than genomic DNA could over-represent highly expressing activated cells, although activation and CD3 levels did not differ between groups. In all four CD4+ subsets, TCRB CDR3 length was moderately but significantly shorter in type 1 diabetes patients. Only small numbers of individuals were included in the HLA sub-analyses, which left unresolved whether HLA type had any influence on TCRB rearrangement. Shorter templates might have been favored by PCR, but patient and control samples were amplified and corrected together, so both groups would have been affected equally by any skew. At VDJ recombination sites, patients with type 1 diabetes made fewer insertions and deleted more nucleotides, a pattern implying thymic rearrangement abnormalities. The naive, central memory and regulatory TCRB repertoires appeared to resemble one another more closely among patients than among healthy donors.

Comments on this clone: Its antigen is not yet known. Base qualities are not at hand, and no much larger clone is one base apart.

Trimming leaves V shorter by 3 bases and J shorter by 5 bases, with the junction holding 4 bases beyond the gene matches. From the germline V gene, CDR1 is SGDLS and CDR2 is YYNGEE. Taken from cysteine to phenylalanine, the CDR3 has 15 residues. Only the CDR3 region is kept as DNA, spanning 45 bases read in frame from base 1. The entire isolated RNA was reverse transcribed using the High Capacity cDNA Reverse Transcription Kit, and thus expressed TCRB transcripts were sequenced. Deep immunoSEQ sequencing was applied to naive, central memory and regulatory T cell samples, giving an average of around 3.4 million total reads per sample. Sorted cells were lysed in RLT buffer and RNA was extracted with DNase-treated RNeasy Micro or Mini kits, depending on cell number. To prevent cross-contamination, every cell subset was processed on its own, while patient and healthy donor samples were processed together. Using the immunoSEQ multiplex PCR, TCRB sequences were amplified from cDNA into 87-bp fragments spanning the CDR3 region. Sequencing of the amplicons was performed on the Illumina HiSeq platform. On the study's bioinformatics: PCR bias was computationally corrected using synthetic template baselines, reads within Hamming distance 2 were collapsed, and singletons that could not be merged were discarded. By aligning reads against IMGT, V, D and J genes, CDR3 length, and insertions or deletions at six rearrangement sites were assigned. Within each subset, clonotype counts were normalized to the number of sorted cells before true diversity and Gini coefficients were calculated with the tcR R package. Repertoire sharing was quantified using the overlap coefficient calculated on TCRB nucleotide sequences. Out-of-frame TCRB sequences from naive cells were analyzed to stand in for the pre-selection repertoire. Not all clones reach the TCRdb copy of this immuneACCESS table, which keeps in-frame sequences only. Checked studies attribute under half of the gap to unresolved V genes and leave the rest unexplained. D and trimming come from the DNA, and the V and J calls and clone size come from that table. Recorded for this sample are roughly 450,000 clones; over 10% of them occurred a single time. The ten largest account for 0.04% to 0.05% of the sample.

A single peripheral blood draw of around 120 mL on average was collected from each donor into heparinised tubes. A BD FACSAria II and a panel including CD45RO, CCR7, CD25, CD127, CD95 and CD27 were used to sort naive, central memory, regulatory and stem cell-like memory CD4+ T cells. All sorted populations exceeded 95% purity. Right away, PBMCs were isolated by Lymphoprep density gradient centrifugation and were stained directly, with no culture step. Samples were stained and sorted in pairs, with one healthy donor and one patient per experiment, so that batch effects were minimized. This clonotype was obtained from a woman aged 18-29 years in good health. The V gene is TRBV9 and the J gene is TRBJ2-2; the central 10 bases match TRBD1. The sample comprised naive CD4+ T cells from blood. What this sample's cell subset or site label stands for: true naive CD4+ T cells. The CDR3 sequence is CASSARTGGTGELFF. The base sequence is TGTGCCAGCAGCGCCCGGACAGGGGGAACCGGGGAGCTGTTTTTT.